A selection of T cell receptor beta chains follows, all from one sample in a study of T cell responses to AZD1222 COVID-19 vaccine. TCRdb's table, derived via immunoSEQ multiplex PCR, lists solely in-frame clones and lacks some. The top ten clones hold about 1.3% of a sample with around 80,000 clones, 80% to 90% of them seen once. Sequenced here: peripheral blood, sampled 28 days after the second AZD1222 dose. These receptor sequences come from an adult who received the AZD1222 COVID-19 vaccine. Each CDR3 is given with its conserved first and last residue. The D gene is left open where the match is weak. Clone size is stated in some rows and not others, as once, few, many or a class when expanded.

length	J	size	D	V	DNA	CDR3
18	TRBJ2-1	.	.	TRBV4-3	TGCGCCAGCAGCCCCCGTGGCGCCCCCTCGAGCTCCTACAATGAGCAGTTCTTC	CASSPRGAPSSSYNEQFF
15	TRBJ1-1	.	.	TRBV7-9	TGTGCCAGCACCCCCCCAGGGACGGTGAACACTGAAGCTTTCTTT	CASTPPGTVNTEAFF
17	TRBJ1-1	.	.	TRBV11-2	TGTGCCAGCAGTCCCGAGGGGGTTTTAATCATGAACACTGAAGCTTTCTTT	CASSPEGVLIMNTEAFF
12	TRBJ2-7	.	.	TRBV9	TGTGCCAGCAGCAAGGAGGGCTACGAGCAGTACTTC	CASSKEGYEQYF
16	TRBJ2-7	.	TRBD1	TRBV5-1	TGCGCCAGCAGCTTGGGCGTGGACAGGGGACCCTACGAGCAGTACTTC	CASSLGVDRGPYEQYF
14	TRBJ1-3	.	.	TRBV30	TGTGCCCCTCGTGGGATAGGGACTGGAAACACCATATATTTT	CAPRGIGTGNTIYF
15	TRBJ2-5	.	.	TRBV30	TGTGCCTGGAGTCTTTCGCTGCAACTCCTAGAGACCCAGTACTTC	CAWSLSLQLLETQYF
13	TRBJ2-7	.	.	TRBV6-1	TGTGCCAGCAGTGAGAGGGTTTCCTACGAGCAGTACTTC	CASSERVSYEQYF
16	TRBJ2-3	.	.	TRBV27	TGTGCCAGCAGTTTCCAACAGGGTCCGAGCACAGATACGCAGTATTTT	CASSFQQGPSTDTQYF
17	TRBJ2-1	.	TRBD2	TRBV19	TGTGCCAGTAGTATAGGGGCGACCGGGAGGGGGGGAAATGAGCAGTTCTTC	CASSIGATGRGGNEQFF
16	TRBJ1-6	.	.	TRBV18	TGTGCCAGCTCCTCCGTGAGGGAACTCTATAATTCACCCCTCCACTTT	CASSSVRELYNSPLHF
13	TRBJ2-7	.	TRBD1	TRBV18	TGTGCCAGCTCACCTCGACAGGGAGACGAGCAGTACTTC	CASSPRQGDEQYF
14	TRBJ2-5	.	TRBD2	TRBV27	TGTGCCAGCAGTTTCTCTAGCGGGGAAGAGACCCAGTACTTC	CASSFSSGEETQYF
15	TRBJ1-2	.	.	TRBV7-2	TGTGCCAGCAGCTCAGAGGCCGGGTACGGCTATGGCTACACCTTC	CASSSEAGYGYGYTF
16	TRBJ1-2	.	TRBD1	TRBV5-1	TGCGCCAGCACCCTGGGGACAGCCGCCCAAAACTATGGCTACACCTTC	CASTLGTAAQNYGYTF
14	TRBJ2-3	.	TRBD2	TRBV7-8	TGTGCCAGCAGCTTAAGTGGGAGGGGCGAAACGCAGTATTTT	CASSLSGRGETQYF
16	TRBJ2-3	few	TRBD1	TRBV7-9	TGTGCCAGCAGCTCCCCCCTGACAGGGATGACAGATACGCAGTATTTT	CASSSPLTGMTDTQYF
15	TRBJ1-2	.	.	TRBV7-2	TGTGCCAGCAGCTTAATCTTCGGGGACGTCTATGGCTACACCTTC	CASSLIFGDVYGYTF
14	TRBJ1-4	.	.	TRBV20-1	TGCAGTGCTAGTCATCAAGGCCGTAATGAAAAACTGTTTTTT	CSASHQGRNEKLFF
16	TRBJ2-5	.	TRBD2	TRBV10-3	TGTGCCATCACAGAGAGTTCTAGCGGGGCACAAGAGACCCAGTACTTC	CAITESSSGAQETQYF
13	TRBJ1-3	.	.	TRBV7-9	TGTGCCAGCAGCTTGGCTTCTGGAAACACCATATATTTT	CASSLASGNTIYF
14	TRBJ2-1	.	.	TRBV9	TGTGCCAGCAGCACCCAGCTGGGAATGAATGAGCAGTTCTTC	CASSTQLGMNEQFF
14	TRBJ1-5	.	.	TRBV15	TGTGCCACCAGCAGAGTTTTACAAGATCAGCCCCAGCATTTT	CATSRVLQDQPQHF
16	TRBJ2-1	once	TRBD2	TRBV27	TGTGCCAGCAGTTTAATCGGGACTAGCGGCTACAATGAGCAGTTCTTC	CASSLIGTSGYNEQFF
15	TRBJ2-5	.	.	TRBV19	TGTGCCAGTAGTATAGGAGGACAGTACCAAGAGACCCAGTACTTC	CASSIGGQYQETQYF
16	TRBJ2-3	once	.	TRBV7-2	TGTGCCAGCAGCTTAAATTTCGGGCTAAGGGAAGGTACGCAGTATTTT	CASSLNFGLREGTQYF
16	TRBJ1-2	.	TRBD1	TRBV5-5	TGTGCCAGCAGCCCAGAAAACAGGGCAGGGGGGTCTGGCTACACCTTC	CASSPENRAGGSGYTF
13	TRBJ1-3	.	TRBD1	TRBV30	TGTGCCTGGAGGGGACAGGTGGGAAACACCATATATTTT	CAWRGQVGNTIYF
12	TRBJ1-3	once	.	TRBV25-1	TGTGCCAGTACCCTCGGTGGTGACACCATATATTTT	CASTLGGDTIYF
15	TRBJ1-4	once	TRBD1	TRBV9	TGTGCCAGCAGCGCCATCGGGACAGAGAATGAAAAACTGTTTTTT	CASSAIGTENEKLFF
19	TRBJ2-2	.	.	TRBV4-3	TGCGCCAGCAGCCAAGATCTTGTCGGATTCGGAGCGAACACCGGGGAGCTGTTTTTT	CASSQDLVGFGANTGELFF
12	TRBJ1-1	.	.	TRBV20-1	TGCAGTGCTAGTGGGACGAGCCTTGAAGCTTTCTTT	CSASGTSLEAFF
13	TRBJ1-1	.	.	TRBV12-3/TRBV12-4	TGTGCCAGCAGTTTACAGGTGAACACTGAAGCTTTCTTT	CASSLQVNTEAFF
14	TRBJ2-7	medium-sized	.	TRBV15	TGTGCCACCAGCAGAGTACTAGAGGCACGGGAGCAGTACTTC	CATSRVLEAREQYF
17	TRBJ2-7	.	TRBD1	TRBV25-1	TGTGCCAGCAGTGGCCATCTACCGGGACAGGGCTTGTGGGAGCAGTACTTC	CASSGHLPGQGLWEQYF
16	TRBJ1-2	.	TRBD1	TRBV10-3	TGTGCCATCAGTGACGGGACAGGCGACTATAACTATGGCTACACCTTC	CAISDGTGDYNYGYTF
16	TRBJ2-2	.	.	TRBV9	TGTGCCAGCAGCGTACCCTCCAACCCGGGAGCCGGGGAGCTGTTTTTT	CASSVPSNPGAGELFF
14	TRBJ2-3	.	.	TRBV6-2/TRBV6-3	TGTGCCAGCAGTTACGTGGCCATCACAGATACGCAGTATTTT	CASSYVAITDTQYF
17	TRBJ2-1	.	.	TRBV11-3	TGTGCCAGCAGCCGAACCCTGGGGAACCTCAATGACAATGAGCAGTTCTTC	CASSRTLGNLNDNEQFF
13	TRBJ2-2	.	.	TRBV4-1	TGCGCCAGCAGGCGCTTGGCCACCGGGGAGCTGTTTTTT	CASRRLATGELFF
15	TRBJ2-2	.	TRBD1	TRBV27	TGTGCCAGCAGTTTCACGACAGGGGTCACCGGGGAGCTGTTTTTT	CASSFTTGVTGELFF
17	TRBJ2-7	.	.	TRBV5-8	TGTGCCAGCAGCCGATACGGGACACCTACGGAGGGGTACGAGCAGTACTTC	CASSRYGTPTEGYEQYF
18	TRBJ1-1	.	.	TRBV16	TGTGCCAGCAGCCAACTCCATTCCTTCGGGATTGCGGACACTGAAGCTTTCTTT	CASSQLHSFGIADTEAFF
15	TRBJ1-1	.	.	TRBV7-2	TGTGCCAGCAGCCTCGTAGGAGACATGAACACTGAAGCTTTCTTT	CASSLVGDMNTEAFF
14	TRBJ1-1	.	.	TRBV27	TGTGCCAGCAGTCCCCCGACAGCGGGGACTGAAGCTTTCTTT	CASSPPTAGTEAFF
14	TRBJ1-6	.	.	TRBV10-3	TGTGCCATCGCCGAGCGGCAGAATAATTCACCCCTCCACTTT	CAIAERQNNSPLHF
15	TRBJ2-3	.	.	TRBV7-6	TGTGCCAGCAGCTTAGTAGGGGGACTCACAGATACGCAGTATTTT	CASSLVGGLTDTQYF
15	TRBJ2-6	.	.	TRBV7-3	TGTGCCAGCAGGGCTGGAGGGACTGGGGCCAACGTCCTGACTTTC	CASRAGGTGANVLTF
13	TRBJ1-2	once	.	TRBV28	TGTGCCAGCAGACCGGGACCGACCTATGGCTACACCTTC	CASRPGPTYGYTF
13	TRBJ1-5	few	TRBD1	TRBV29-1	TGCAGCGTTGCGACAGGGTTAAATCAGCCCCAGCATTTT	CSVATGLNQPQHF
15	TRBJ2-1	.	TRBD2	TRBV3-1/TRBV3-2	TGTGCCAGCAGCCCCGGGAGGGGAGTGAACAATGAGCAGTTCTTC	CASSPGRGVNNEQFF
16	TRBJ2-3	once	TRBD1	TRBV5-1	TGCGCCAGCAGCCTTGACGGACAGGGGCCCACAGATACGCAGTATTTT	CASSLDGQGPTDTQYF
17	TRBJ2-2	few	TRBD2	TRBV9	TGTGCCAGCAGCTCCAGTCAAGCGGGAGTTGGCACCGGGGAGCTGTTTTTT	CASSSSQAGVGTGELFF
13	TRBJ1-6	.	.	TRBV7-8	TGTGCCAGCAGCTTAGCGGGGAATTCACCCCTCCACTTT	CASSLAGNSPLHF